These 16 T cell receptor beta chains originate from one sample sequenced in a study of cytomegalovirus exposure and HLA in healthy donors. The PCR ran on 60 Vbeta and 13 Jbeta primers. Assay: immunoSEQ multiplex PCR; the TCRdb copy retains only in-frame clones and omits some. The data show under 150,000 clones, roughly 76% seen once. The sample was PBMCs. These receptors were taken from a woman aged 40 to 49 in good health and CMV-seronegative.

This CDR3 is CASSYELAGNGYTF. CDR3 DNA: TGTGCCAGCAGTTACGAGTTGGCGGGCAATGGCTACACCTTC. This chain joins TRBV6-5 and TRBJ1-2; D unclear. V lost 2 bases and J lost 6, with 13 bases in between. CDR1 MNHEY and CDR2 SVGAGI come from the germline V gene. The CDR3 runs to 14 residues.

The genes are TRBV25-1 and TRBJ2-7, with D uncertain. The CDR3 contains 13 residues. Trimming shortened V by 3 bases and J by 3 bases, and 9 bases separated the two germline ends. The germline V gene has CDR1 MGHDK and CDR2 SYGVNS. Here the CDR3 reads CASSESKNYEQYF. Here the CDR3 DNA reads TGTGCCAGCAGTGAGAGTAAAAACTACGAGCAGTACTTC.

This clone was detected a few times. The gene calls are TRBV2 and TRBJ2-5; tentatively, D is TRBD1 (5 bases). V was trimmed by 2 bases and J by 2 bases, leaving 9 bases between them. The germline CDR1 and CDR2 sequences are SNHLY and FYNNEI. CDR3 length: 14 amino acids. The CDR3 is CASSEWGRQETQYF. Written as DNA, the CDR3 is TGTGCCAGCAGTGAATGGGGCAGACAAGAGACCCAGTACTTC.

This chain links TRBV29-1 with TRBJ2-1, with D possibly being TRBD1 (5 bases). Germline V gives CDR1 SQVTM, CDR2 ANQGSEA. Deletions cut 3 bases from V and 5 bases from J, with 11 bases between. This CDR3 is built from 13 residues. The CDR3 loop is CSVEGQGNNEQFF. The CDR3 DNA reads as TGCAGCGTTGAGGGGCAAGGGAACAATGAGCAGTTCTTC.

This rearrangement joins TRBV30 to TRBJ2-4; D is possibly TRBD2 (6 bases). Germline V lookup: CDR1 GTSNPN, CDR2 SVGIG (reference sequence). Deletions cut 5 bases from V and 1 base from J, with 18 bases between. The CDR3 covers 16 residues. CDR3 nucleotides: TGTGCCTGGGCGCGGGGTGGGGGGTATGCCAAAAACATTCAGTACTTC. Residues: CAWARGGGYAKNIQYF.

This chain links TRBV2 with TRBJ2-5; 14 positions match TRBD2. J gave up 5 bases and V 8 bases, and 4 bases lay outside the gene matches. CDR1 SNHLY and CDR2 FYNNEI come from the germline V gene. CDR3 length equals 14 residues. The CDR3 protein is CASPGTSGGETQYF. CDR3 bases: TGTGCCAGCCCAGGGACTAGCGGGGGCGAGACCCAGTACTTC.

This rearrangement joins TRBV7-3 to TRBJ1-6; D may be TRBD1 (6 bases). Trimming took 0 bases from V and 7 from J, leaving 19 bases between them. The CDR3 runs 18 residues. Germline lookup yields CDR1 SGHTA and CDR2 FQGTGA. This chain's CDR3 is CASSLTETPSGENSPLHF. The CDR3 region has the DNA TGTGCCAGCAGCTTAACGGAGACCCCCTCAGGGGAGAATTCACCCCTCCACTTT.

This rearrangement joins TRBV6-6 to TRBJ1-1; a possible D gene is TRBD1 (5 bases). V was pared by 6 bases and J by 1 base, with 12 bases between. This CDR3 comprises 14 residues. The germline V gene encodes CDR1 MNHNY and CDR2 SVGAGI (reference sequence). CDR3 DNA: TGTGCCAGCAGGGAACAGGCCTGGAACACTGAAGCTTTCTTT. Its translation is CASREQAWNTEAFF.

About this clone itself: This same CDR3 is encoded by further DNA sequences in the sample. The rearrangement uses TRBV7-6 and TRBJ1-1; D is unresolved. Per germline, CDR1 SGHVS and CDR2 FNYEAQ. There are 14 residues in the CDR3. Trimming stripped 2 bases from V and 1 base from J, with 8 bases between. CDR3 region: CASSLSGGNTEAFF. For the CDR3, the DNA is TGTGCCAGCAGCTTATCGGGAGGGAACACTGAAGCTTTCTTT.

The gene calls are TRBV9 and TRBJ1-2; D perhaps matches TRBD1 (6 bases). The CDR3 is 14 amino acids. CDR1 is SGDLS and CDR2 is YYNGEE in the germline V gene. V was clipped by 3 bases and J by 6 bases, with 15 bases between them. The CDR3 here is CASSEDSGVDGYTF. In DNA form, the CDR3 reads TGTGCCAGCAGCGAGGACAGCGGAGTTGATGGCTACACCTTC.

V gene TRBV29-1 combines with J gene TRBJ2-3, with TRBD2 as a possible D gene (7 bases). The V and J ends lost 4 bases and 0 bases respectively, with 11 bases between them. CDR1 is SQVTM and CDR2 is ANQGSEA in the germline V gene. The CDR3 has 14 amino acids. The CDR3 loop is CSVGGGGSTDTQYF. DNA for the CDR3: TGCAGCGTTGGGGGAGGGGGGAGCACAGATACGCAGTATTTT.

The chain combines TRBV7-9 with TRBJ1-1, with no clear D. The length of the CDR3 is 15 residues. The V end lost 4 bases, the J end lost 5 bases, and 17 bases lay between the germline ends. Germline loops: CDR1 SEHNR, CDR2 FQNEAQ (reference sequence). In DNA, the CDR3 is TGTGCCAGCAGCTCTAATCCGTTGGGGAGTACTGAAGCTTTCTTT. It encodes CASSSNPLGSTEAFF.

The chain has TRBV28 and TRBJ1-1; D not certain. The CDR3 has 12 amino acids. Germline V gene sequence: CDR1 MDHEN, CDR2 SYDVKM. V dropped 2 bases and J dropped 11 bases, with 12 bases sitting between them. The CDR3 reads CASSLKPREAFF. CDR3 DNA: TGTGCCAGCAGTTTAAAACCCCGGGAGGCTTTCTTT.

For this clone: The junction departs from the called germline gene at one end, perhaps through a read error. The CDR3 loop is CVSKTRRSTDTQYF. Here the CDR3 DNA reads TGTGTCAGCAAGACTCGCCGTAGCACAGATACGCAGTATTTT. V is TRBV6-1 and J is TRBJ2-3; D is unresolved. The CDR3 extends over 14 amino acids. Germline V gene sequence: CDR1 MNHNS, CDR2 SASEGT.

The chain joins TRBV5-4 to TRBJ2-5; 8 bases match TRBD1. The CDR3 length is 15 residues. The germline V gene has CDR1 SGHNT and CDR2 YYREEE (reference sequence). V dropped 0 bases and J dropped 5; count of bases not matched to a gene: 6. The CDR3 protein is CASSLEGDRSETQYF. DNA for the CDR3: TGTGCCAGCAGCTTGGAAGGGGACAGGAGTGAGACCCAGTACTTC.

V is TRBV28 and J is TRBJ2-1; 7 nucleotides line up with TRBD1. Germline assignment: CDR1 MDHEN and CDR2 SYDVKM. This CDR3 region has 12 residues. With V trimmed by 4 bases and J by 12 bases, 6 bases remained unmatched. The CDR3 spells CASSSGQNVQFF. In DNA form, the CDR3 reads TGTGCCAGCAGTTCGGGACAGAACGTGCAGTTCTTC. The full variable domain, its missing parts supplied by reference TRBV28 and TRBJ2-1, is DVKVTQSSRYLVKRTGEKVFLECVQDMDHENMFWYRQDPGLGLRLIYFSYDVKMKEKGDIPEGYSVSREKKERFSLILESASTNQTSMYLCASSSGQNVQFFGPGTRLTVL.